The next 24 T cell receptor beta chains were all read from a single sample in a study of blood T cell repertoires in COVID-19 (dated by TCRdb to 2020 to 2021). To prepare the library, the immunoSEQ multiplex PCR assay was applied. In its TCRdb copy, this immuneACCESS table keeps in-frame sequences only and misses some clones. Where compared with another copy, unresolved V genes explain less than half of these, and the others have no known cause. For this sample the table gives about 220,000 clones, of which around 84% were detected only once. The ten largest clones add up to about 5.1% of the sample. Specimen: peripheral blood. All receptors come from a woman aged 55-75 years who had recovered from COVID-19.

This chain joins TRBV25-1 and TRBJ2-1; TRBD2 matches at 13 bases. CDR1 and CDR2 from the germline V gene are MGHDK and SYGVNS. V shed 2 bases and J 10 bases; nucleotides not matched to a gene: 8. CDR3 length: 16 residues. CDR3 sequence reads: CASSERGLAGFGEQFF. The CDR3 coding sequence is TGTGCCAGCAGTGAAAGGGGACTAGCGGGGTTTGGGGAGCAGTTCTTC.

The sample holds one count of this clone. This CDR3 reads CASSLDSDPGYTF. The CDR3 DNA is TGTGCCAGCAGTCTTGACAGCGATCCAGGCTACACCTTC. This chain joins TRBV3-1 (or the pseudogene TRBV3-2) and TRBJ1-2; possible D gene TRBD1, 5 bases. V gave up 6 bases and J gave up 8 bases, with 16 bases separating them. CDR3 length equals 13 residues. Germline CDR1 and CDR2: LGHDT and YNNKEL (reference sequence).

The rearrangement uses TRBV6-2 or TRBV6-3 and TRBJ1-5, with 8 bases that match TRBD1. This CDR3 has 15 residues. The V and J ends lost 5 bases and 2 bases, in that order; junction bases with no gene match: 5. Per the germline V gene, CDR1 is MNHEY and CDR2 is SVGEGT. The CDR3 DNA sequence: TGTGCCAGCAGTACCAGGGGGCAGGGCAATCAGCCCCAGCATTTT. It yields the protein CASSTRGQGNQPQHF.

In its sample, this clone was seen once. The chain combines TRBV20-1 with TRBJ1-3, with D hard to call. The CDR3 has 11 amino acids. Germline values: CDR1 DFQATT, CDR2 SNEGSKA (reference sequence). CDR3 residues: CRANSGNTIYF. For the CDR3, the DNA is TGCAGGGCCAACTCTGGAAACACCATATATTTT.

The chain's CDR3 is CASSAGLTGGIYEQYF. CDR3 in DNA: TGTGCCAGCTCCGCAGGATTGACGGGAGGGATATACGAGCAGTACTTC. The chain employs TRBV18 and TRBJ2-7; 8 positions agree with TRBD2. There are 16 residues in the CDR3. The trim removed 6 bases at V and 4 bases at J, leaving 14 bases unmatched. In germline, CDR1 is KGHSH, CDR2 LQKENI.

CDR3 protein: CASKGPGQGTYEQYF. The CDR3, as DNA: TGTGCCAGCAAGGGCCCGGGACAGGGAACCTACGAGCAGTACTTC. The chain recombines TRBV2 with TRBJ2-7; 9 bases map to TRBD1. Germline trimming cut 7 bases from V and 2 bases from J; bases unmatched to any gene: 9. The CDR3 is 15 amino acids. Germline V gene sequence: CDR1 SNHLY, CDR2 FYNNEI.

Here the CDR3 DNA reads TGTGCCAGCAGCAACAGGGGACAGGGGGGAAGGTACGAGCAGTACTTC. It specifies CASSNRGQGGRYEQYF. The V gene is TRBV21-1, the J gene TRBJ2-7; the table's D gene call, TRBD1, was not cross checked with the DNA. TRBV21-1 is termed a pseudogene. This CDR3 region has 16 residues.

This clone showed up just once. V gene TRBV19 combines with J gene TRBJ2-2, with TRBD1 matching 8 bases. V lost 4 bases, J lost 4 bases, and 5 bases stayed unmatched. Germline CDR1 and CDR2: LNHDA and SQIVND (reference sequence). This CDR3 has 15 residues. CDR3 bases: TGTGCCAGTAGTACCGGGACAGGTTTCACCGGGGAGCTGTTTTTT. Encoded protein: CASSTGTGFTGELFF.

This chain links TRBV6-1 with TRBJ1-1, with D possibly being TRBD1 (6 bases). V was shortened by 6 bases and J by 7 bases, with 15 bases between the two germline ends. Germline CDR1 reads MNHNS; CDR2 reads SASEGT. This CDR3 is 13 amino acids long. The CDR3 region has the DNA TGTGCCAGCAGCGACGTCGGGACAAATGAAGCTTTCTTT. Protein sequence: CASSDVGTNEAFF.

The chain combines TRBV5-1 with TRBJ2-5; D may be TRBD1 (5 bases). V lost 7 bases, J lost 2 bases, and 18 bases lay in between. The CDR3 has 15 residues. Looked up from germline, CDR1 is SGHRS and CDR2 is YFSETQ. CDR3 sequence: CASCRGHLLQETQYF. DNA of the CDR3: TGCGCCAGCTGTCGAGGACACCTACTACAAGAGACCCAGTACTTC.

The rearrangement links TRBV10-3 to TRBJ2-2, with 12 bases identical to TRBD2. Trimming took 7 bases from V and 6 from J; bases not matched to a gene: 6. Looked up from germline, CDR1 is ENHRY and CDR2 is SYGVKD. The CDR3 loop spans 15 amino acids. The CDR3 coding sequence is TGTGCCATCAAGCGGACTAGCGGGGAGGCCGGGGAGCTGTTTTTT. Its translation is CAIKRTSGEAGELFF.

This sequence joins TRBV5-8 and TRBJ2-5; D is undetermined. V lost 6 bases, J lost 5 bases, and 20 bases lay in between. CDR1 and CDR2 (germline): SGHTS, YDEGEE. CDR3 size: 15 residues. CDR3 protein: CASKTSTESGETQYF. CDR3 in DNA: TGTGCCAGCAAGACAAGCACCGAGTCTGGGGAGACCCAGTACTTC.

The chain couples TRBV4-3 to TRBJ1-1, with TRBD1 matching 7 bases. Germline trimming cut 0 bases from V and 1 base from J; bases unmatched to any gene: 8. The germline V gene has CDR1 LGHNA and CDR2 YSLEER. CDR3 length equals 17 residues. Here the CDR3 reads CASSQDPYHRGNTEAFF. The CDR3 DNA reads TGCGCCAGCAGCCAAGACCCCTATCACAGGGGGAACACTGAAGCTTTCTTT.

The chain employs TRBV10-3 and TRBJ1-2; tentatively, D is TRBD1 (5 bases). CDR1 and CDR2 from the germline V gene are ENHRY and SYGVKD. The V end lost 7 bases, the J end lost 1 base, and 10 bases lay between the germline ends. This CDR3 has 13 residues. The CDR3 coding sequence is TGTGCCATCACTCGACAGAGTAACTATGGCTACACCTTC. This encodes CAITRQSNYGYTF.

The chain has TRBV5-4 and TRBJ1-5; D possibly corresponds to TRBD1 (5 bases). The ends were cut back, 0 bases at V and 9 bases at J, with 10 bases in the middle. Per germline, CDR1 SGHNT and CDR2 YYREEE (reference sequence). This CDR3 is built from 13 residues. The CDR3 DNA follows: TGTGCCAGCAGCTTGGAGGGGAGGGGGCCCCAGCATTTT. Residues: CASSLEGRGPQHF.

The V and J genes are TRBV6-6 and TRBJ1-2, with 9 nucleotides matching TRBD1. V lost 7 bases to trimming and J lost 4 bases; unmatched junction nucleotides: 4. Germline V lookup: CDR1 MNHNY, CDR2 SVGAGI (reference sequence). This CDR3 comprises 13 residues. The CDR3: CASKETGGYGYTF. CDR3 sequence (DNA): TGTGCCAGCAAAGAGACAGGGGGCTATGGCTACACCTTC.

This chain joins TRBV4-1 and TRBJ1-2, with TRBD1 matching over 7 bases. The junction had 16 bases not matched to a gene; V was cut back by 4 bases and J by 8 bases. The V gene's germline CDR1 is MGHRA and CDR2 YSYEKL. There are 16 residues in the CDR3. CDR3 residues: CASSLRWATGSRGYTF. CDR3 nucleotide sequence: TGCGCCAGCAGCCTCCGTTGGGCGACAGGGTCTAGAGGCTACACCTTC.

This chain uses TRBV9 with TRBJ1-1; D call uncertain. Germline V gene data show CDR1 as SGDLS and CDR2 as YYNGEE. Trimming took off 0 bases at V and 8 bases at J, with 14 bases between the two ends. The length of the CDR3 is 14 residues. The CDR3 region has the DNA TGTGCCAGCAGCGTAGTGGCAGGTCATGCAGAAGCTTTCTTT. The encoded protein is CASSVVAGHAEAFF.

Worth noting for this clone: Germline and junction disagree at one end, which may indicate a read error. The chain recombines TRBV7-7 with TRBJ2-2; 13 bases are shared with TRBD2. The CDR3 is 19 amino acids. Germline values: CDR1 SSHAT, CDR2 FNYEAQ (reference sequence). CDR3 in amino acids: CASSGGLAGDFANTGELFF. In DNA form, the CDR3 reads TGTGCTAGCAGCGGAGGACTAGCGGGAGATTTCGCGAACACCGGGGAGCTGTTTTTT.

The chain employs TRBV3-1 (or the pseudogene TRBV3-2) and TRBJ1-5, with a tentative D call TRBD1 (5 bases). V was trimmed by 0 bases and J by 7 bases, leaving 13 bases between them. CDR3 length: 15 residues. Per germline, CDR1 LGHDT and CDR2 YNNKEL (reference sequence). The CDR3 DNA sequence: TGTGCCAGCAGCCAAGACGGCCAGGGCGGACAGCCCCAGCATTTT. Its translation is CASSQDGQGGQPQHF.

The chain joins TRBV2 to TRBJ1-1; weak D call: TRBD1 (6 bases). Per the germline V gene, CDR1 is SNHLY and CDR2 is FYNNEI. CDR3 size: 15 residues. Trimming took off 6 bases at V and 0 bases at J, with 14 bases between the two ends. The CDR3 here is CASRDAGALNTEAFF. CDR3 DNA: TGTGCCAGCAGGGACGCGGGGGCGCTGAACACTGAAGCTTTCTTT.

The CDR3 sequence is CASSLVGDSSYEQYF. The DNA of the CDR3 is TGTGCCAGCAGTTTAGTAGGGGACAGTTCCTACGAGCAGTACTTC. This chain uses TRBV27 with TRBJ2-7; 7 bases line up with TRBD1. Germline CDR1 MNHEY, CDR2 SMNVEV (reference sequence). This CDR3 comprises 15 residues. Trimming cost V 2 bases and J 1 base; bases outside gene matches: 5.

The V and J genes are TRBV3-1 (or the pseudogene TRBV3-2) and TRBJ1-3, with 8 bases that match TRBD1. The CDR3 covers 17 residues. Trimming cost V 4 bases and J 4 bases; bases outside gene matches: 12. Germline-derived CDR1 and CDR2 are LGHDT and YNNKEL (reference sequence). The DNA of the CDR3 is TGTGCCAGCAGCCGTCCGGGGGACAGGAGGTGGGGAAACACCATATATTTT. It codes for CASSRPGDRRWGNTIYF.

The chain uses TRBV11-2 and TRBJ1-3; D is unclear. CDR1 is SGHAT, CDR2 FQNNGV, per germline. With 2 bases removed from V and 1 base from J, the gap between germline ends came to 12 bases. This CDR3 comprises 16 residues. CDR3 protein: CASSLTRPESGNTIYF. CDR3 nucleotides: TGTGCCAGCAGCTTAACGAGACCGGAGTCTGGAAACACCATATATTTT.